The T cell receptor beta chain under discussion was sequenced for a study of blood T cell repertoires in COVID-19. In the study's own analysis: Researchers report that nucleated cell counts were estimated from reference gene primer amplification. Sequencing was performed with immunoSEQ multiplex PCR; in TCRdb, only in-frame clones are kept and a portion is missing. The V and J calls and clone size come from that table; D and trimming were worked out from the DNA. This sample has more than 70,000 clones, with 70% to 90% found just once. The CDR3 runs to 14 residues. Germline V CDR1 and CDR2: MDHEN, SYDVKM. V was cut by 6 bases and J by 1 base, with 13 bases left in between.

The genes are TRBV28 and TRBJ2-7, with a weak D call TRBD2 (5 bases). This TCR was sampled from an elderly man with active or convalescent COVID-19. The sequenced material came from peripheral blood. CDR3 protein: CASSPWTASYEQYF. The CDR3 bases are TGTGCCAGCAGCCCGTGGACTGCTTCCTACGAGCAGTACTTC.